This TCR beta chain was recorded in a study of shared clonotypes between healthy human individuals. Points from the study as a whole: About 5% was the fraction of naive CD4 clonotypes found shared across four donors. Sampling covered nothing but blood. Tissue TCR repertoires likely differ from those found in blood.

In its sample, this clone was seen a few times. The antigen remains unidentified. Other nucleotide sequences in the sample specify the same CDR3. The method was immunoSEQ multiplex PCR; TCRdb's version includes in-frame clones alone and lacks a portion of them. The sample carries around 940,000 clones, 76% recorded once. V lost 4 bases, J lost 3 bases, and 4 bases lay in between. Germline V gives CDR1 SNHLY, CDR2 FYNNEI. The CDR3 runs 11 residues. The rearrangement joins TRBV2 to TRBJ2-7; D uncertain. This TCR was sampled from a man aged 18 to 29 in good health. Sequencing was carried out using memory CD4+ T cells sorted from blood. The subset is: CD45RA-negative fraction. The CDR3 nucleotides read TGTGCCAGCAGTGTCCTCTACGAGCAGTACTTC. As protein: CASSVLYEQYF.